This T cell receptor (beta chain) was observed in a study of CD8+CD57+ T cells in acquired aplastic anemia. The wider study: Sorted CD4+ and CD8+ cell DNA averaged roughly 3.2 ug.

For CDR3 and TCR beta VDJ profiling, genomic DNA was the template used. TCRdb redid the calling of the reads with MiXCR, one entry per CDR3 protein. Of roughly 150,000 distinct CDR3 sequences in the sample, 35% to 55% were seen once. Germline loops: CDR1 SEHNR, CDR2 FQNEAQ (reference sequence). The CDR3 has 13 amino acids. The V end was cut by 2 bases, the J end by 1 base, with 5 bases between. This clonotype was seen many times. Its antigen is as yet unknown. Broader study findings: Roughly 28 was the count of CD8+ CDR3 sequences that patients shared with controls. A significant difference in CD8+ Simpson's diversity between patients and controls was not found.

This receptor was identified in a human donor in good health. Material for sequencing was sorted CD4+, CD8+, or CD8+CD57+ T cells (not recorded which) from PBMCs. The chain joins TRBV7-9 to TRBJ2-5; D unclear. Here the CDR3 DNA reads TGTGCCAGCAGCTTACTGGCCCAAGAGACCCAGTACTTC. Encoded protein: CASSLLAQETQYF.